The T cell receptor (beta chain) described here comes from a study of T cell responses to AZD1222 COVID-19 vaccine. Study-level findings and limits: Mapped onto spike, vaccine-associated CD4 TCRs spanned it and were dominant at 160-218 and 743-854.

About this clone: Its antigen is as yet unknown.

This table comes from immunoSEQ multiplex PCR, and its TCRdb copy is limited to in-frame clones, with some not included. The repertoire includes around 53,000 clones, 75% to 90% of them detected once, and approximately 19% sits in the top ten. The V gene's germline CDR1 is MDHEN and CDR2 SYDVKM. V was shortened by 6 bases and J by 0 bases, with 8 bases between the two germline ends. This CDR3 has 13 amino acids. This clonotype originated in an adult in good health. Material: peripheral blood, obtained on day 0 of MenACWY control vaccination. J is TRBJ1-1 and V is TRBV28, with D uncertain. The CDR3 DNA reads as TGTGCCAGCAGCCGCCGGGTGAACACTGAAGCTTTCTTT. Protein product: CASSRRVNTEAFF.